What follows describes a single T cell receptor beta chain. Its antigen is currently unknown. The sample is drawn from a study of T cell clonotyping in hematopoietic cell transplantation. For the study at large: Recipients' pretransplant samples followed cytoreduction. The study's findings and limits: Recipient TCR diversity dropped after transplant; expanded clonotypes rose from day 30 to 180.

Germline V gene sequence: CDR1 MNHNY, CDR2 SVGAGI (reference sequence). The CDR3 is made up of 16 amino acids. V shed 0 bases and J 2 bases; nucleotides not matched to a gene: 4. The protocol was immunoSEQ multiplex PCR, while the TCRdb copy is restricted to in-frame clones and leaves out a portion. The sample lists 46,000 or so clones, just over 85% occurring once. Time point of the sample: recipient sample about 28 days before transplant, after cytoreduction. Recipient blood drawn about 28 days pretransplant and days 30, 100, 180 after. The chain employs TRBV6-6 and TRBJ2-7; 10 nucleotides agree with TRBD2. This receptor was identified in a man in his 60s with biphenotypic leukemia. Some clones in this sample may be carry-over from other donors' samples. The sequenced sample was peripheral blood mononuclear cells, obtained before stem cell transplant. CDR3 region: CASSYSGLAGAYEQYF. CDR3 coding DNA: TGTGCCAGCAGTTACTCGGGGCTAGCGGGGGCCTACGAGCAGTACTTC.